This T cell receptor beta chain was sequenced for a study of early T cells in non-severe SARS-CoV-2 infection. As for the study in general: From unsorted whole blood, bulk RNA was sequenced, and the chains remained unpaired. Study-wide results and caveats: Private and CD4 specificities were missed by VDJdb matching, which favored anti-spike CD8 responses.

CDR1 is SQVTM, CDR2 ANQGSEA, per germline. The CDR3 length is 12 residues. V dropped 4 bases and J dropped 2 bases, with 9 bases sitting between them. Researchers attached unique molecular identifiers to individual cDNA molecules. Using its own MiXCR run on the 5' RACE reads, TCRdb lists one record per CDR3 protein. The sample lists 110,000 or so distinct CDR3 sequences, around 10% occurring once. This clonotype was counted between two and nine times. What it recognizes is unknown. The sample was whole blood. The source of this sequence is an adult who was a healthcare worker with PCR-confirmed SARS-CoV-2 infection or an uninfected control (not recorded which). The V and J genes are TRBV29-1 and TRBJ2-7; D uncertain. The CDR3 sequence is CSVVNRAYEQYF. The CDR3 DNA follows: TGCAGCGTTGTTAACAGAGCCTACGAGCAGTACTTC.